Listed here are 25 T cell receptor beta chains from one sample, sequenced in a study of blood T cell repertoires in COVID-19. Here immunoSEQ multiplex PCR was the method, and the copy in TCRdb shows in-frame clones only, minus some. The table records 110,000 to 150,000 clones, 75% to 90% of them present only once. The specimen sequenced was PBMCs or T cells enriched from blood (not recorded which). Receptors originate from a man between 60 and 75 years old who had recovered from COVID-19.

J is TRBJ1-1 and V is TRBV10-2; D uncertain. Trimming stripped 0 bases from V and 4 bases from J, with 6 bases between. Germline CDR1 is WSHSY and CDR2 is SAAADI. This CDR3 has 13 amino acids. In nucleotides, the CDR3 is TGCGCCAGCAGTGAGTCGCCCGGCACTGAAGCTTTCTTT. Translation gives CASSESPGTEAFF.

This clone was seen only once. J is TRBJ1-6 and V is TRBV19; a weak D match, TRBD1 (5 bases). V dropped 6 bases and J dropped 15 bases, with 15 bases sitting between them. CDR1 is LNHDA and CDR2 is SQIVND in the germline V gene (reference sequence). This CDR3 is built from 12 residues. The CDR3 DNA follows: TGTGCCAGTAGGGGGGGACCTAAAATCCTCCACTTT. Its translation is CASRGGPKILHF.

The chain combines TRBV28 with TRBJ1-5; TRBD1 aligns across 9 bases. Germline CDR1 and CDR2: MDHEN and SYDVKM. After removal of 2 bases from V and 3 bases from J, the junction contained 5 bases not matched to a gene. CDR3 size: 16 residues. This CDR3 reads CASSLDGTGSNQPQHF. The CDR3 DNA reads as TGTGCCAGCAGTTTAGACGGGACAGGGTCCAATCAGCCCCAGCATTTT.

The chain uses TRBV28 and TRBJ2-7, with D perhaps TRBD2 (5 bases). V lost 5 bases and J 1 base, leaving 15 bases between the germline ends. Looked up from germline, CDR1 is MDHEN and CDR2 is SYDVKM. The length of the CDR3 is 15 residues. The CDR3 DNA reads TGTGCCAGCAGTGCCCCGGAGGCCCGTTCCTACGAGCAGTACTTC. Its translation: CASSAPEARSYEQYF.

The rearrangement uses TRBV15 and TRBJ1-5; the match to TRBD1 covers 8 bases. CDR1 is LNHNV, CDR2 YYDKDF, per germline (reference sequence). CDR3 length equals 16 residues. J was trimmed by 7 bases and V by 2 bases; bases with no gene match: 10. The CDR3 DNA sequence: TGTGCCACCAGCAGATCAGACAGGGGAGCGGGACAGCCCCAGCATTTT. Its translation is CATSRSDRGAGQPQHF.

The chain employs TRBV5-1 and TRBJ2-3; 10 nucleotides agree with TRBD2. V dropped 2 bases and J dropped 9; count of bases not matched to a gene: 9. The CDR3 length is 15 residues. Germline assignment: CDR1 SGHRS and CDR2 YFSETQ. CDR3 sequence: CASSLMSGGAWTQYF. Written as DNA, the CDR3 is TGCGCCAGCAGCTTAATGAGCGGGGGGGCATGGACGCAGTATTTT.

V is TRBV7-2 and J is TRBJ2-1; no reliable D call. Germline lookup yields CDR1 SGHTA and CDR2 FQGNSA. Trimming took 5 bases from V and 7 from J, leaving 9 bases between them. The CDR3 length is 12 residues. CDR3 protein: CASSAPTNEQFF. CDR3 DNA sequence: TGTGCCAGCAGCGCGCCCACGAATGAGCAGTTCTTC.

The chain uses TRBV11-2 and TRBJ2-7, with TRBD1 identical over 8 bases. CDR3 size: 17 residues. With 1 base clipped from V and 1 base from J, the junction kept 9 bases outside the gene matches. Germline CDR1 SGHAT, CDR2 FQNNGV. CDR3 coding DNA: TGTGCCAGCAGCTTAGCGCCCCGACAGGGGATTTCCTACGAGCAGTACTTC. Its translation: CASSLAPRQGISYEQYF.

The chain combines TRBV10-3 with TRBJ2-1; TRBD1 is a possible D gene (5 bases). The CDR3 consists of 14 residues. Trimming took 2 bases from V and 9 from J, leaving 14 bases between them. Germline-derived CDR1 and CDR2 are ENHRY and SYGVKD. CDR3 sequence reads: CAISEAAGLGEQFF. For the CDR3, the DNA is TGTGCCATCAGTGAGGCGGCAGGGCTTGGTGAGCAGTTCTTC.

The rearrangement uses TRBV6-5 and TRBJ2-7; 7 positions match TRBD1. The CDR3 is 16 residues long. J was trimmed by 3 bases and V by 1 base; bases with no gene match: 9. Germline V gene lookup returns CDR1 MNHEY and CDR2 SVGAGI. The CDR3 DNA reads TGTGCCAGCAGTTACTTAAACTCGGGACAGAACTACGAGCAGTACTTC. Its translation is CASSYLNSGQNYEQYF.

The chain joins TRBV2 to TRBJ1-2; possible D gene TRBD1, 6 bases. V was clipped by 7 bases and J by 5 bases, with 20 bases between them. The CDR3 is made up of 15 amino acids. Germline CDR1 SNHLY, CDR2 FYNNEI. CDR3 nucleotide sequence: TGTGCCAGCACCGGCTTGGGGGCCGTGGATTATGGCTACACCTTC. Protein: CASTGLGAVDYGYTF.

V and J are TRBV29-1 and TRBJ1-1, with 10 bases aligning to TRBD1. The CDR3 sequence is 13 residues long. After removal of 8 bases from V and 5 bases from J, the junction contained 8 bases not matched to a gene. In germline, CDR1 is SQVTM, CDR2 ANQGSEA. CDR3 loop: CSTRQGARTEAFF. DNA for the CDR3: TGCAGCACAAGACAGGGGGCACGTACTGAAGCTTTCTTT.

The genes are TRBV7-3 and TRBJ1-2; 9 nucleotides match TRBD1. Losses at the gene ends were 1 base for V and 8 bases for J; bases not matched to a gene: 8. Germline values: CDR1 SGHTA, CDR2 FQGTGA. The CDR3 totals 15 residues. For the CDR3, the DNA is TGTGCCAGCAGCTTAATTACAGGGGGCGCCGGGGGCTACACCTTC. This gives the protein CASSLITGGAGGYTF.

V is TRBV11-2 and J is TRBJ1-5, with unresolved D. Per the germline V gene, CDR1 is SGHAT and CDR2 is FQNNGV. The CDR3 contains 13 residues. Trimming shortened V by 1 base and J by 6 bases, and 7 bases separated the two germline ends. CDR3 amino acids: CASSLAEGQPQHF. As DNA, the CDR3 is TGTGCCAGCAGCTTAGCTGAGGGTCAGCCCCAGCATTTT.

The chain recombines TRBV10-3 with TRBJ1-3; TRBD1 agrees at 7 bases. The CDR3 consists of 14 residues. With 11 bases clipped from V and 2 bases from J, the junction kept 9 bases outside the gene matches. Looked up from germline, CDR1 is ENHRY and CDR2 is SYGVKD. This chain's CDR3 is CAARQGLTGNTIYF. The CDR3 DNA reads TGTGCCGCCAGACAGGGCCTAACTGGAAACACCATATATTTT.

This chain links TRBV28 with TRBJ2-7; TRBD1 matches 9 bases. Germline CDR1 and CDR2: MDHEN and SYDVKM. V gave up 5 bases and J gave up 2 bases; unmatched junction bases: 7. The CDR3 extends over 15 amino acids. The CDR3 DNA sequence: TGTGCCAGCAGTCCTCTGGGACAGGGCCCCTACGAGCAGTACTTC. Protein product: CASSPLGQGPYEQYF. Full variable domain (rest looked up from reference TRBV28 and TRBJ2-7): DVKVTQSSRYLVKRTGEKVFLECVQDMDHENMFWYRQDPGLGLRLIYFSYDVKMKEKGDIPEGYSVSREKKERFSLILESASTNQTSMYLCASSPLGQGPYEQYFGPGTRLTVT.

This clone was seen only once. V usage is TRBV12-5 and J usage is TRBJ1-1, with unresolved D. CDR3 length: 14 amino acids. The V gene's germline CDR1 is LGHNT and CDR2 FRNRAP. With 1 base removed from V and 1 base from J, the gap between germline ends came to 7 bases. CDR3 sequence: CASGLEAGNTEAFF. DNA for the CDR3: TGTGCTAGTGGTTTGGAGGCAGGGAACACTGAAGCTTTCTTT. The full variable domain, in which reference TRBV12-5 and TRBJ1-1 provide the parts outside the CDR3, is DARVTQTPRHKVTEMGQEVTMRCQPILGHNTVFWYRQTMMQGLELLAYFRNRAPLDDSGMPKDRFSAEMPDATLATLKIQPSEPRDSAVYFCASGLEAGNTEAFFGQGTRLTVV.

The rearrangement links TRBV5-1 to TRBJ2-5; 7 nucleotides agree with TRBD1. CDR3 length: 16 residues. Germline V gene data show CDR1 as SGHRS and CDR2 as YFSETQ. V trimming: 3 bases; J trimming: 6 bases; junction bases outside the gene matches: 14. CDR3: CASSSGQITLVKTQYF. Here the CDR3 DNA reads TGCGCCAGCAGCTCGGGACAGATCACCTTAGTAAAGACCCAGTACTTC.

The chain has TRBV7-9 and TRBJ1-1; D not certain. V was trimmed by 1 base and J by 0 bases, leaving 9 bases between them. Germline-derived CDR1 and CDR2 are SEHNR and FQNEAQ (reference sequence). CDR3 size: 15 residues. The DNA for the CDR3 is TGTGCCAGCAGCTTAGTTGCGGGCCTGAACACTGAAGCTTTCTTT. Residues: CASSLVAGLNTEAFF.

The chain joins TRBV3-1 (or the pseudogene TRBV3-2) to TRBJ1-6; TRBD1 matches at 9 bases. Germline CDR1 LGHDT, CDR2 YNNKEL (reference sequence). CDR3 size: 15 residues. Trimming removed 3 bases from V and 9 bases from J; junction bases left unmatched: 6. This CDR3 is CASSQRTGVSSPLHF. As DNA, the CDR3 is TGTGCCAGCAGCCAGAGGACAGGGGTTAGTTCACCCCTCCACTTT.

This chain joins TRBV2 and TRBJ1-1; no firm D call. V was cut by 6 bases and J by 7 bases, with 18 bases left in between. Germline V gene lookup returns CDR1 SNHLY and CDR2 FYNNEI. This CDR3 has 14 amino acids. The CDR3 spells CASRENREVIEAFF. The DNA for the CDR3 is TGTGCCAGCAGGGAGAATAGGGAGGTTATTGAAGCTTTCTTT.

The rearrangement joins TRBV10-1 to TRBJ2-1; tentatively, D is TRBD2 (6 bases). The germline V and J ends were trimmed by 7 bases and 4 bases, with 17 bases remaining between them. Germline lookup yields CDR1 WNHNN and CDR2 SYGVQD (reference sequence). This CDR3 is built from 15 residues. Here the CDR3 reads CASKGKPGLYNEQFF. Here the CDR3 DNA reads TGCGCCAGCAAGGGAAAACCGGGACTTTACAATGAGCAGTTCTTC.

The V call is TRBV28, the J call TRBJ2-1, with 8 bases fitting TRBD2. With V trimmed by 5 bases and J by 5 bases, 11 bases remained unmatched. The CDR3 totals 16 residues. Germline CDR1 MDHEN, CDR2 SYDVKM. CDR3 amino acids: CASSTIAGKADNEQFF. For the CDR3, the DNA is TGTGCCAGCAGTACGATAGCGGGAAAAGCCGACAATGAGCAGTTCTTC.

Only one count was recorded for this clone. The chain links TRBV5-4 to TRBJ1-1, with 10 positions matching TRBD1. J gave up 6 bases and V 4 bases, and 3 bases lay outside the gene matches. Germline assignment: CDR1 SGHNT and CDR2 YYREEE (reference sequence). This CDR3 contains 13 residues. Written as DNA, the CDR3 is TGTGCCAGCAGCCGGGACAGGGGATCTGAAGCTTTCTTT. It is translated as CASSRDRGSEAFF.

The chain couples TRBV2 to TRBJ2-3; TRBD2 aligns across 13 bases. The CDR3 spans 16 residues. V gave up 9 bases and J gave up 0 bases; unmatched junction bases: 6. Germline V gene sequence: CDR1 SNHLY, CDR2 FYNNEI. The CDR3 protein is CARKRTSGSSTDTQYF. The CDR3 region has the DNA TGTGCCAGAAAAAGGACTAGCGGGAGTAGCACAGATACGCAGTATTTT. The full variable domain, rest sourced from reference TRBV2 and TRBJ2-3, is EPEVTQTPSHQVTQMGQEVILRCVPISNHLYFYWYRQILGQKVEFLVSFYNNEISEKSEIFDDQFSVERPDGSNFTLKIRSTKLEDSAMYFCARKRTSGSSTDTQYFGPGTRLTVL.